The clone carrying this T cell receptor (beta chain) occurred many times. The germline V and J ends were trimmed by 1 base and 10 bases, with 20 bases remaining between them. This CDR3 is 17 amino acids long. Any patient presenting with uncontrolled infection, other autoimmune disease, pregnancy or lactation was left out. For the diagnoses, clinical symptoms, serum thyroxine and TRAb, thyroid ultrasound and orbital computed tomography were used. A sample of blood taken at first hyperthyroidism diagnosis preceded any ophthalmopathy symptoms. The source of the sample is a study of T cells in Graves' hyperthyroidism and ophthalmopathy. Authors of the study amplified TCR beta CDR3 regions from RNA transcripts. Carried out on the TCR CDR3, a first-round RT-PCR used the HTBI primer set. In TCRdb, the multiplex PCR reads were re-called with MiXCR into one record per CDR3 protein. The table shows more than 550,000 distinct CDR3 sequences, with 18% occurring only once.

Sequenced material: blood. The chain couples TRBV12-3 or TRBV12-4 to TRBJ1-6, with a possible D match to TRBD1 (6 bases). This TCR was recovered from a woman aged 50 to 60 with Graves' hyperthyroidism that later progressed to Graves' ophthalmopathy. CDR3 in DNA: TGTGCCAGCAGTTTAGAGGGGGGCAGGGGTTTCTCGTCACCCCTCCACTTT. Amino acid sequence: CASSLEGGRGFSSPLHF.